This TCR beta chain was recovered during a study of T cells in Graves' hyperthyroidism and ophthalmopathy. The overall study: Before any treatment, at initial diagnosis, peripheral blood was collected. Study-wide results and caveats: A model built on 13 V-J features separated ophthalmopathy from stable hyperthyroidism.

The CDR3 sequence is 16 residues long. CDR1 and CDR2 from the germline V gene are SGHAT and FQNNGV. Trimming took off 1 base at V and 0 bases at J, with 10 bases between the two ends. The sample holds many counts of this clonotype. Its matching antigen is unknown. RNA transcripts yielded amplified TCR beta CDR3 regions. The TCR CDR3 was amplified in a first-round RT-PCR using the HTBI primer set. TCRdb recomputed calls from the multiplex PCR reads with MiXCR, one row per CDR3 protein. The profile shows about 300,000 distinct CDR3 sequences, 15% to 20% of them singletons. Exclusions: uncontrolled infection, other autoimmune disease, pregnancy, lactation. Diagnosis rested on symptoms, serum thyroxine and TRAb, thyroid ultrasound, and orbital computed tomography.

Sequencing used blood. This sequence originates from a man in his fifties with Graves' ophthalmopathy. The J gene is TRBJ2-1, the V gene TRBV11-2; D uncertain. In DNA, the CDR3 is TGTGCCAGCAGCTTAGGGGCGGATAGCTCCTACAATGAGCAGTTCTTC. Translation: CASSLGADSSYNEQFF.